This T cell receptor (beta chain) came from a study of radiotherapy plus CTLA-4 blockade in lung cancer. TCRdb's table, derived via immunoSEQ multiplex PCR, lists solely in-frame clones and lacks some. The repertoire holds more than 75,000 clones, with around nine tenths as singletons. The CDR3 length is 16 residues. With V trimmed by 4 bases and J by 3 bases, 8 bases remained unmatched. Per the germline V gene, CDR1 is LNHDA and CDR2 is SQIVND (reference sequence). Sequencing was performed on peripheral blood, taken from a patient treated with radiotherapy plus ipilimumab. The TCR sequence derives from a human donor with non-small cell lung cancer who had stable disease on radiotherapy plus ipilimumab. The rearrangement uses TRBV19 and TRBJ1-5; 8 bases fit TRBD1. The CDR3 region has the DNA TGTGCCAGTAGTACCACCGGACAGGGTTTCAATCAGCCCCAGCATTTT. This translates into CASSTTGQGFNQPQHF.